The sequence of this T cell receptor (beta chain) was determined in a study of cytomegalovirus exposure and HLA in healthy donors. In this sample, this clone turned up a few times. The PCR ran on 60 Vbeta and 13 Jbeta primers. Measured with immunoSEQ multiplex PCR; TCRdb has only the in-frame clones, and not every one. The table lists approximately 100,000 clones, roughly three quarters of them singletons. In germline, CDR1 is MNHNS, CDR2 SASEGT. V lost 4 bases, J lost 1 base, and 16 bases lay in between. The CDR3 spans 16 residues. The sequenced sample consisted of PBMCs. The receptor was isolated from a man aged 40-49 years in good health and CMV-seronegative. This chain links TRBV6-1 with TRBJ1-1; D unresolved. The CDR3 region has the DNA TGTGCCAGCAGTGCCGGACTGTGGGAAAGGAACACTGAAGCTTTCTTT. Its translation: CASSAGLWERNTEAFF.